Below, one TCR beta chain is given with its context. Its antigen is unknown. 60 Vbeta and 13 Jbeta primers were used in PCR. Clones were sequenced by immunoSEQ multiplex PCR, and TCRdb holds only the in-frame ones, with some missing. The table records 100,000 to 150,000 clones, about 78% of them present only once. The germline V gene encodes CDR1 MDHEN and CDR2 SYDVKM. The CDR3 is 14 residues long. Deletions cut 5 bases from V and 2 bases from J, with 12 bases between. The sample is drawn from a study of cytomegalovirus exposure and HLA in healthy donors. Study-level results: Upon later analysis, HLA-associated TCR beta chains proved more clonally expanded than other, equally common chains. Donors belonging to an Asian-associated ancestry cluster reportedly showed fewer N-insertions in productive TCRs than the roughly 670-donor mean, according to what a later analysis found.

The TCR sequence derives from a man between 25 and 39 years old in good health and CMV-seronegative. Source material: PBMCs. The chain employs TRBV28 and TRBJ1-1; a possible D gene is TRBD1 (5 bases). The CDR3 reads CASSPRVYNTEAFF. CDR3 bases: TGTGCCAGCAGTCCCAGGGTGTACAACACTGAAGCTTTCTTT.